The 18 T cell receptor beta chains below all came from one sample that was sequenced in a study of patients and donors after allogeneic stem cell transplantation. Each CDR3 protein is one row after TCRdb ran MiXCR on the RT-PCR reads. The data show about 160,000 distinct CDR3 sequences, about 24% seen once. What was sequenced was blood, either unsorted or a sorted T cell fraction (not recorded which). The receptors come from a human donor who was either an allogeneic HSCT recipient or a stem cell or donor lymphocyte infusion donor (not recorded which). It is not recorded whose cells these are; they may come from a transplant donor.

The chain combines TRBV6-2 or TRBV6-3 with TRBJ1-2; D gene unclear. Germline CDR1 and CDR2: MNHEY and SVGEGT. Trimming took off 6 bases at V and 7 bases at J, with 18 bases between the two ends. This CDR3 spans 14 amino acids. CDR3: CASSPRTVPGGYTF. DNA of the CDR3: TGTGCCAGCAGCCCTCGGACGGTCCCCGGTGGCTACACCTTC.

This clonotype was counted between two and nine times. This rearrangement joins TRBV12-3 or TRBV12-4 to TRBJ1-1, with unresolved D. This CDR3 region has 13 residues. Trimming removed 1 base at V and 0 bases at J, with 3 bases between. The CDR3 here is CASSLELNTEAFF. The CDR3 DNA reads as TGTGCCAGCAGTTTAGAACTGAACACTGAAGCTTTCTTT.

The V call is TRBV6-6, the J call TRBJ1-1; TRBD1 might be the D (5 bases). Looked up from germline, CDR1 is MNHNY and CDR2 is SVGAGI (reference sequence). V gave up 6 bases and J gave up 3 bases, with 26 bases separating them. The CDR3 is 18 amino acids. This CDR3 is CASRHPRWQGGWYTEAFF. DNA of the CDR3: TGTGCCAGCAGACACCCCCGGTGGCAGGGTGGATGGTACACTGAAGCTTTCTTT.

The chain has TRBV1 and TRBJ2-5. TRBV1 is a pseudogene. CDR3 length: 13 residues. CDR3 region: CTSSQTRLGTQYF. The CDR3 DNA is TGCACCAGCAGCCAGACACGTTTAGGGACCCAGTACTTC.

This clonotype has a handful of counts. The chain is built from TRBV14 and TRBJ2-4; D gene uncertain. The length of the CDR3 is 15 residues. Trimming removed 5 bases at V and 0 bases at J, with 11 bases between. The germline CDR1 and CDR2 sequences are SGHDN and FVKESK. This chain's CDR3 is CASSFRPGAKNIQYF. CDR3 nucleotide sequence: TGTGCCAGCAGCTTCCGGCCTGGAGCCAAAAACATTCAGTACTTC.

The chain is built from TRBV7-2 and TRBJ1-1; the D is unclear. The CDR3 runs 15 residues. Trimming removed 1 base from V and 11 bases from J, with 20 bases in between. CDR1 and CDR2 from the germline V gene are SGHTA and FQGNSA. CDR3 residues: CASSLVVFRPDSAFF. The CDR3 nucleotides read TGTGCCAGCAGCTTAGTGGTTTTCAGGCCGGATAGCGCTTTCTTT.

This clonotype was seen a few times. V is TRBV5-1 and J is TRBJ1-4; D perhaps matches TRBD1 (5 bases). Per the germline V gene, CDR1 is SGHRS and CDR2 is YFSETQ. This CDR3 contains 16 residues. The V end lost 1 base, the J end lost 5 bases, and 15 bases lay between the germline ends. The CDR3 coding sequence is TGCGCCAGCAGCTTGCGGCAGGGAGACAAAAATGAAAAACTGTTTTTT. This translates into CASSLRQGDKNEKLFF.

This clonotype was seen repeatedly, ten times or more. This chain uses TRBV20-1 with TRBJ1-5; TRBD1 is a possible D gene (5 bases). This CDR3 is built from 14 residues. V shed 0 bases and J shed 11 bases, with 17 bases lying between them. Germline V gene data show CDR1 as DFQATT and CDR2 as SNEGSKA (reference sequence). The CDR3 protein is CSARERGASLAQHF. The DNA for the CDR3 is TGCAGTGCTAGAGAACGAGGGGCCTCGTTGGCCCAGCATTTT.

The chain recombines TRBV7-6 with TRBJ1-1, with a weak D call TRBD1 (5 bases). Germline CDR1 is SGHVS and CDR2 is FNYEAQ. This CDR3 is built from 15 residues. V was cut by 2 bases and J by 4 bases, with 14 bases left in between. CDR3: CASSLSPRGSTEAFF. As DNA, the CDR3 is TGTGCCAGCAGCTTATCCCCCCGGGGGTCCACTGAAGCTTTCTTT.

The rearrangement links TRBV12-3 or TRBV12-4 to TRBJ2-5, with D perhaps matching TRBD2 (6 bases). The CDR3 extends over 15 amino acids. V lost 6 bases, J lost 5 bases, and 19 bases lay in between. The CDR3 coding sequence is TGTGCCAGCAGCCCCGCCGGGGGAGTTGGGGAGACCCAGTACTTC. Protein: CASSPAGGVGETQYF.

In its sample, this clonotype was seen a few times. The V and J genes are TRBV29-1 and TRBJ2-7; D is perhaps TRBD2 (6 bases). The V gene's germline CDR1 is SQVTM and CDR2 ANQGSEA. V was shortened by 6 bases and J by 0 bases, with 15 bases between the two germline ends. CDR3 length: 14 amino acids. The CDR3 DNA reads TGCAGCGTCGCTACCCCTAGCGCCTCCTACGAGCAGTACTTC. Amino acid sequence: CSVATPSASYEQYF.

The V gene is TRBV12-3 or TRBV12-4, the J gene TRBJ1-1; D unclear. The CDR3 runs 13 residues. V dropped 1 base and J dropped 3 bases, with 6 bases sitting between them. CDR3 DNA sequence: TGTGCCAGCAGTTTAGGGCTTCACACTGAAGCTTTCTTT. It translates to CASSLGLHTEAFF.

This sequence joins TRBV7-9 and TRBJ2-3; D possibly corresponds to TRBD2 (6 bases). The CDR3 covers 18 residues. The germline gives CDR1 SEHNR, CDR2 FQNEAQ (reference sequence). V was shortened by 0 bases and J by 0 bases, with 16 bases between the two germline ends. CDR3 residues: CASSLAGGGRISTDTQYF. The DNA of the CDR3 is TGTGCCAGCAGCTTAGCGGGTGGAGGGAGGATCAGCACAGATACGCAGTATTTT.

This clonotype turned up a few times. The chain is built from TRBV5-1 and TRBJ2-2; D is uncertain. V was clipped by 1 base and J by 1 base, with 5 bases between them. The CDR3 is 14 residues long. Germline V CDR1 and CDR2: SGHRS, YFSETQ. CDR3 in DNA: TGCGCCAGCAGCTTGTGGGTGAACACCGGGGAGCTGTTTTTT. It is translated as CASSLWVNTGELFF.

V usage is TRBV5-5 and J usage is TRBJ1-2, with D possibly being TRBD1 (5 bases). The CDR3 is made up of 14 amino acids. Trimming left V 4 bases short and J 3 bases short, with 13 bases between. CDR1 SGHKS and CDR2 YYEKEE come from the germline V gene (reference sequence). Written as DNA, the CDR3 is TGTGCCAGCAGCCCCGGGACGCGAGACTATGGCTACACCTTC. Its protein product is CASSPGTRDYGYTF.

This clonotype has just one count. The chain uses TRBV12-3 or TRBV12-4 and TRBJ2-5, with 9 positions matching TRBD2. The V and J ends lost 5 bases and 4 bases, in that order; junction bases with no gene match: 8. The CDR3 covers 15 residues. For the CDR3, the DNA is TGTGCCAGCAGTCTCGGACTAGCGAGGGGAGAGACCCAGTACTTC. Its protein product is CASSLGLARGETQYF.

The rearrangement uses TRBV6-5 and TRBJ2-2, with a weak D call TRBD2 (6 bases). V dropped 9 bases and J dropped 5 bases, with 16 bases sitting between them. The CDR3 loop spans 14 amino acids. From germline, CDR1 is MNHEY and CDR2 SVGAGI. This CDR3 reads CARGPTGGTGELFF. CDR3 bases: TGTGCCAGAGGGCCAACTGGAGGGACCGGGGAGCTGTTTTTT.

This clonotype was observed a handful of times. The V and J genes are TRBV20-1 and TRBJ1-5; tentative D call: TRBD1 (5 bases). Germline V CDR1 and CDR2: DFQATT, SNEGSKA (reference sequence). The V end was cut by 1 base, the J end by 8 bases, with 9 bases between. The CDR3 is 12 residues long. DNA for the CDR3: TGCAGTGCTAGAGTTGGAGGGGAGCCCCAGCATTTT. The encoded protein is CSARVGGEPQHF.